This entry lists 20 T cell receptor beta chains sequenced from one sample in a study of T cells after yellow fever vaccination. One entry per CDR3 protein results from TCRdb running MiXCR on the 5' RACE reads. The sample has about 350,000 distinct CDR3 sequences, under 14% seen once. The sequences come from PBMCs, collected on the day of the first yellow fever vaccination. These receptors originate from a man in his late teens or twenties who received the YFV17D yellow fever vaccine.

This clonotype occurred many times. The chain recombines TRBV5-1 with TRBJ1-6; no clear D gene. Germline values: CDR1 SGHRS, CDR2 YFSETQ. The V and J ends lost 2 bases and 9 bases respectively, with 12 bases between them. The CDR3 length is 14 residues. The CDR3 spells CASSFGGLGSPLHF. The CDR3 DNA reads TGCGCCAGCAGCTTCGGTGGGCTGGGTTCACCCCTCCACTTT.

This clonotype was observed a few times. This chain joins TRBV19 and TRBJ1-1; weak D call: TRBD1 (6 bases). Trimming took 8 bases from V and 0 from J, leaving 22 bases between them. Germline V gives CDR1 LNHDA, CDR2 SQIVND (reference sequence). This CDR3 is 17 amino acids long. The CDR3 DNA reads as TGTGCCAGTGCCGCTTACGGAGCAGGGGAGATGAACACTGAAGCTTTCTTT. Protein sequence: CASAAYGAGEMNTEAFF.

This clonotype occurred a few times. The chain has TRBV4-3 and TRBJ2-2; D possibly corresponds to TRBD2 (5 bases). Trimming shortened V by 0 bases and J by 1 base, and 18 bases separated the two germline ends. Germline V CDR1 and CDR2: LGHNA, YSLEER. The CDR3 has 19 amino acids. The CDR3 reads CASSQDMYFGGQNTGELFF. In DNA form, the CDR3 reads TGCGCCAGCAGCCAAGATATGTACTTCGGCGGGCAGAACACCGGGGAGCTGTTTTTT.

This clonotype was picked up a small number of times. The chain uses TRBV6-1 and TRBJ1-1, with 8 bases identical to TRBD1. In germline, CDR1 is MNHNS, CDR2 SASEGT. Germline trimming cut 0 bases from V and 5 bases from J; bases unmatched to any gene: 5. This CDR3 is 15 amino acids long. The chain's CDR3 is CASSEAGRGLTEAFF. In nucleotides, the CDR3 is TGTGCCAGCAGTGAAGCAGGCAGGGGGCTTACTGAAGCTTTCTTT.

There are many counts of this clonotype. The rearrangement links TRBV7-2 to TRBJ1-2; no definite D call. The V and J ends lost 5 bases and 9 bases respectively, with 19 bases between them. CDR1 is SGHTA, CDR2 FQGNSA, per germline. CDR3 size: 14 residues. This CDR3 is CASSRRELSFRYTF. In DNA form, the CDR3 reads TGTGCCAGCAGCCGAAGAGAACTGTCGTTTCGCTACACCTTC.

The chain employs TRBV14 and TRBJ2-2; no clear D gene. Germline loops: CDR1 SGHDN, CDR2 FVKESK. This CDR3 spans 13 amino acids. With 8 bases removed from V and 1 base from J, the gap between germline ends came to 8 bases. CDR3 sequence reads: CASGRRNTGELFF. The CDR3 nucleotides are TGTGCCAGCGGACGTCGGAACACCGGGGAGCTGTTTTTT.

This rearrangement joins TRBV5-1 to TRBJ2-3, with TRBD1 matching 7 bases. This CDR3 has 16 residues. V lost 2 bases, J lost 0 bases, and 6 bases stayed unmatched. Germline loops: CDR1 SGHRS, CDR2 YFSETQ. CDR3: CASSLGTATSTDTQYF. Here the CDR3 DNA reads TGCGCCAGCAGCTTAGGGACAGCAACTAGCACAGATACGCAGTATTTT.

This chain joins TRBV6-2 or TRBV6-3 and TRBJ1-1; tentatively, D is TRBD1 (6 bases). The V end was cut by 6 bases, the J end by 1 base, with 9 bases between. Germline CDR1 and CDR2: MNHEY and SVGEGT. The CDR3 is made up of 13 amino acids. CDR3 amino acids: CASSGGRNTEAFF. CDR3 DNA: TGTGCCAGCAGCGGGGGCAGGAACACTGAAGCTTTCTTT.

This clonotype was seen at least ten times. V usage is TRBV20-1 and J usage is TRBJ1-1, with D possibly being TRBD1 (5 bases). This CDR3 spans 14 amino acids. Trimming removed 0 bases from V and 5 bases from J, with 13 bases in between. In germline, CDR1 is DFQATT, CDR2 SNEGSKA (reference sequence). The CDR3 DNA follows: TGCAGTGCTAGAGATTTCCAGGGTGGGACTGAAGCTTTCTTT. Translating gives CSARDFQGGTEAFF.

This clonotype was seen a few times. The chain employs TRBV6-2 or TRBV6-3 and TRBJ1-5; D remains ambiguous. CDR3 length: 14 amino acids. Germline V gene sequence: CDR1 MNHEY, CDR2 SVGEGT. V was trimmed by 0 bases and J by 11 bases, leaving 14 bases between them. For the CDR3, the DNA is TGTGCCAGCAGTTACTCATACACCGTCGGGGCCCAGCATTTT. Its protein product is CASSYSYTVGAQHF.

This clonotype was counted only a few times. The chain has TRBV9 and TRBJ2-2; 8 nucleotides line up with TRBD2. The CDR3 has 16 residues. In germline, CDR1 is SGDLS, CDR2 YYNGEE. Losses at the gene ends were 1 base for V and 1 base for J; bases not matched to a gene: 3. For the CDR3, the DNA is TGTGCCAGCAGCGTACCCGGGGGGGTGAACACCGGGGAGCTGTTTTTT. Its protein is CASSVPGGVNTGELFF.

V is TRBV2 and J is TRBJ1-6; D gene ambiguous. V lost 4 bases to trimming and J lost 7 bases, with 14 bases between them. Germline CDR1 reads SNHLY; CDR2 reads FYNNEI. This CDR3 region has 15 residues. The CDR3 sequence is CASSVDQARNSPLHF. CDR3 sequence (DNA): TGTGCCAGCAGTGTGGACCAAGCAAGAAATTCACCCCTCCACTTT. Full variable domain (missing parts from reference TRBV2 and TRBJ1-6): EPEVTQTPSHQVTQMGQEVILRCVPISNHLYFYWYRQILGQKVEFLVSFYNNEISEKSEIFDDQFSVERPDGSNFTLKIRSTKLEDSAMYFCASSVDQARNSPLHFGNGTRLTVT.

This clonotype was observed a few times. The chain carries TRBV29-1 and TRBJ1-5; maybe TRBD1 (5 bases). The CDR3 consists of 13 residues. Germline CDR1 is SQVTM and CDR2 is ANQGSEA. V lost 6 bases and J 5 bases, leaving 14 bases between the germline ends. The CDR3 sequence: CSVQRDGDQPQHF. The CDR3 DNA reads TGCAGCGTCCAGCGGGACGGAGATCAGCCCCAGCATTTT.

In its sample, this clonotype was seen a few times. The J gene is TRBJ2-5, the V gene TRBV7-2; the match to TRBD2 covers 11 bases. J was trimmed by 2 bases and V by 0 bases; bases with no gene match: 2. CDR3 length: 16 residues. Germline V gene data show CDR1 as SGHTA and CDR2 as FQGNSA. Written as DNA, the CDR3 is TGTGCCAGCAGCTTAGCCCTAGCGGGGGGTCAAGAGACCCAGTACTTC. Its translation is CASSLALAGGQETQYF.

This clonotype appeared a few times. V and J are TRBV6-5 and TRBJ1-1; D gene uncertain. Germline CDR1 is MNHEY and CDR2 is SVGAGI. This CDR3 has 15 amino acids. V lost 2 bases to trimming and J lost 1 base, with 11 bases between them. This CDR3 reads CASSYPPWRNTEAFF. CDR3 in DNA: TGTGCCAGCAGTTACCCGCCCTGGAGGAACACTGAAGCTTTCTTT.

This clonotype turned up a few times. No DNA is shown, since the ends of the CDR3 on it are uncertain; the CDR3 is the one TCRdb lists. The V and J genes are TRBV15 and TRBJ1-1; the table names TRBD1, a call not compared with the DNA. Germline values: CDR1 LNHNV, CDR2 YYDKDF (reference sequence). The CDR3 has 15 residues if both end residues are counted. CDR3 sequence reads: CATSTGSFLWKGVFF.

This clonotype was seen only a few times. The gene calls are TRBV7-2 and TRBJ2-3; 9 bases are shared with TRBD2. The trim removed 5 bases at V and 5 bases at J, leaving 11 bases unmatched. The CDR3 covers 16 residues. Germline-derived CDR1 and CDR2 are SGHTA and FQGNSA. CDR3 sequence: CASSPHSGGNGDTQYF. DNA of the CDR3: TGTGCCAGCAGCCCCCATAGCGGGGGTAATGGAGATACGCAGTATTTT.

Ten or more counts support this clonotype. The gene calls are TRBV15 and TRBJ2-5, with 10 bases that match TRBD2. This CDR3 contains 15 residues. Germline CDR1 reads LNHNV; CDR2 reads YYDKDF (reference sequence). Trimming cost V 3 bases and J 5 bases; bases outside gene matches: 6. CDR3 residues: CATSRALAGTETQYF. In DNA, the CDR3 is TGTGCCACCAGCAGGGCACTAGCGGGGACTGAGACCCAGTACTTC.

The sample holds a few counts of this clonotype. This sequence joins TRBV4-1 and TRBJ1-5, with TRBD1 identical over 7 bases. After removal of 3 bases from V and 0 bases from J, the junction contained 8 bases not matched to a gene. CDR1 and CDR2 from the germline V gene are MGHRA and YSYEKL. The CDR3 contains 17 residues. CDR3 residues: CASSQGRQGASNQPQHF. In DNA, the CDR3 is TGCGCCAGCAGCCAGGGCCGACAGGGCGCTAGCAATCAGCCCCAGCATTTT.

The chain links TRBV9 to TRBJ2-7, with D possibly called TRBD1 or TRBD2 (6 bases each). There are 14 residues in the CDR3. The germline V gene has CDR1 SGDLS and CDR2 YYNGEE. V dropped 0 bases and J dropped 2 bases, with 9 bases sitting between them. The CDR3 here is CASSVGGATYEQYF. The CDR3 DNA is TGTGCCAGCAGCGTAGGGGGGGCAACCTACGAGCAGTACTTC.